Listed below are T cell receptor beta chains from one sample, sequenced in a study of blood T cell repertoires in COVID-19. Data came from immunoSEQ multiplex PCR; TCRdb stores just in-frame clones and leaves some out. The data hold some 25,000 clones, with roughly 91% observed a single time. Material: peripheral blood. The origin of the receptors is a man aged 45-65 years with active COVID-19. The CDR3 runs from the conserved cysteine through the conserved F or W. The order of the fields is CDR3 DNA, CDR3 protein, clone size, V gene, D gene, J gene. D genes are given only for firm matches. The listing skips clone size in some rows; elsewhere it reads once, few, many or a size class.

cdr3_nt: TGTGCCACCAGCAGAGATCTGGGGGACAGGGGCGATGAGCAGTTCTTC
cdr3_aa: CATSRDLGDRGDEQFF
clone_size: NA
v_call: TRBV15
d_call: TRBD1
j_call: TRBJ2-1

cdr3_nt: TGTGCCAGTAGTTCCAAAACCGGGACAGGTAGGGAGAATGAGCAGTTCTTC
cdr3_aa: CASSSKTGTGRENEQFF
clone_size: NA
v_call: TRBV19
d_call: TRBD1
j_call: TRBJ2-1

cdr3_nt: TGTGCCATCAGTGGACAGGGTGCTCAAGATACGCAGTATTTT
cdr3_aa: CAISGQGAQDTQYF
clone_size: once
v_call: TRBV10-3
d_call: TRBD1
j_call: TRBJ2-3

cdr3_nt: TGTGCCAGCAGCGTCGCGGGGGCGGACAGAAACATTCAGTACTTC
cdr3_aa: CASSVAGADRNIQYF
clone_size: NA
v_call: TRBV28
d_call: NA
j_call: TRBJ2-4

cdr3_nt: TGTGCCAGTAGTATAGCGGGAGTCTACAATGAGCAGTTCTTC
cdr3_aa: CASSIAGVYNEQFF
clone_size: once
v_call: TRBV19
d_call: NA
j_call: TRBJ2-1

cdr3_nt: TGTGCCAGTAGTTTCGGACGGGAGCAGGAGCAGTACTTC
cdr3_aa: CASSFGREQEQYF
clone_size: NA
v_call: TRBV19
d_call: NA
j_call: TRBJ2-7

cdr3_nt: TGTGCCAGCAGCCAAGCAGGGGGCTGGGTCAATCAGCCCCAGCATTTT
cdr3_aa: CASSQAGGWVNQPQHF
clone_size: NA
v_call: TRBV4-2
d_call: TRBD1
j_call: TRBJ1-5

cdr3_nt: TGTGCCACCAGTGATGGGAGTGGTCTTTCACCCCTCCACTTT
cdr3_aa: CATSDGSGLSPLHF
clone_size: NA
v_call: TRBV24-1
d_call: NA
j_call: TRBJ1-6

cdr3_nt: TGTGCCAGCAGGGTGGGAGGGTACAATGAGCAGTTCTTC
cdr3_aa: CASRVGGYNEQFF
clone_size: NA
v_call: TRBV2
d_call: TRBD2
j_call: TRBJ2-1

cdr3_nt: TGTGCCACCAGCAGAGATTCCCGCACTGAAGCTTTCTTT
cdr3_aa: CATSRDSRTEAFF
clone_size: NA
v_call: TRBV15
d_call: NA
j_call: TRBJ1-1

cdr3_nt: TGTGCCAGCAAGTCGGCGACTAGCGGGGCCGGGGAGCTGTTTTTT
cdr3_aa: CASKSATSGAGELFF
clone_size: NA
v_call: TRBV6-5
d_call: TRBD2
j_call: TRBJ2-2

cdr3_nt: TGCGCCAGCAGCTTAGGTCTAGCGGTGAACACCGGGGAGCTGTTTTTT
cdr3_aa: CASSLGLAVNTGELFF
clone_size: NA
v_call: TRBV5-1
d_call: TRBD2
j_call: TRBJ2-2